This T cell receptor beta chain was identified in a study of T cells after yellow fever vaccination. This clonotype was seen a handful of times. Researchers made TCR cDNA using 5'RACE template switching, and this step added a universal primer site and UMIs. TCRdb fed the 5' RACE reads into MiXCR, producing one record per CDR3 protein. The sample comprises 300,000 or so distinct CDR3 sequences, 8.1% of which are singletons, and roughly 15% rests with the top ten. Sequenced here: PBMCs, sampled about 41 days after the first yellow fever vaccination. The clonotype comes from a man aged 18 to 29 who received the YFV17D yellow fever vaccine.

The CDR3 loop reads CASSYSTGASYGYTF. Written as DNA, the CDR3 is TGTGCCAGCAGTTATTCGACAGGGGCAAGTTATGGCTACACCTTC. This chain joins TRBV28 and TRBJ1-2; 8 nucleotides agree with TRBD1. Trimming took 4 bases from V and 5 from J; bases not matched to a gene: 9. The germline V gene encodes CDR1 MDHEN and CDR2 SYDVKM. The CDR3 has 15 amino acids.